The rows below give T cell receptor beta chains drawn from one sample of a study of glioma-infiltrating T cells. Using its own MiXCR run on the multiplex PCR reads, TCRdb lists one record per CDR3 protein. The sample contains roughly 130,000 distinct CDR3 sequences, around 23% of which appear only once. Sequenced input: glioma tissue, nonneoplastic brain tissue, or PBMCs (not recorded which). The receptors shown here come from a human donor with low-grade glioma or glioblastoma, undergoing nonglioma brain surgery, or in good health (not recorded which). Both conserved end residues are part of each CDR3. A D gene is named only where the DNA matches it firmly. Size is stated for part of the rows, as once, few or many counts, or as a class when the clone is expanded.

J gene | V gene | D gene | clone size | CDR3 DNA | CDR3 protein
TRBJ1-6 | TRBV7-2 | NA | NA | TGCGCCAGCAGCTTGGAAGGAGCACCCCTCCACTTT | CASSLEGAPLHF
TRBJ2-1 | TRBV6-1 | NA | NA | TGTGCCAGCAGTGAAGACGGAACCTATGAGCAGTTCTTC | CASSEDGTYEQFF
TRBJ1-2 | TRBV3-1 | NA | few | TGTGCCAGCAGCCAAGAAATGCCCTATGGCTACACCTTC | CASSQEMPYGYTF
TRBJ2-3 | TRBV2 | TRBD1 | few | TGTGCCAGCACCCCGAGGGGACAGTTTGTTCGAGATACGCAGTATTTT | CASTPRGQFVRDTQYF
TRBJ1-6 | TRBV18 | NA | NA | TGTGCCAGCTCACCGAGGAGAAACTATAATTCACCCCTCCACTTT | CASSPRRNYNSPLHF
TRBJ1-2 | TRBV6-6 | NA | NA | TGTGCCAGCAGTTACCTCGCCGGGGGCGGCGAATATGGCTACACCTTC | CASSYLAGGGEYGYTF
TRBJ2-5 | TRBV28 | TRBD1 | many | TGTGCCAGCCTAGGACAGGGGGGAGAGACCCAGTACTTC | CASLGQGGETQYF
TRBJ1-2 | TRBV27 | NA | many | TGTGCCAGCAGTCCGAGTCGCCGGTCTAACTATGGCTACACCTTC | CASSPSRRSNYGYTF
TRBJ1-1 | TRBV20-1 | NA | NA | TGCAGTGCTAGATCAGGTGGCTTCACTGAAGCTTTCTTT | CSARSGGFTEAFF
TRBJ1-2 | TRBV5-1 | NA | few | TGCGCCAGCAGCCGCGGGGGCGACTATGGCTACACCTTC | CASSRGGDYGYTF
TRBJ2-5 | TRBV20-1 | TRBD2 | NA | TGCAGTGCTAGCCCGGGACTAGCTAACCAAGAGACCCAGTACTTC | CSASPGLANQETQYF
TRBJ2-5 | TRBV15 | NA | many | TGTGCCACCAGCAGAGATTTCGAGACCCAGTACTTC | CATSRDFETQYF
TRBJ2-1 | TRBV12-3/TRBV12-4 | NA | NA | TGTGCCAGCAGTTCTCCAGGTCTCGTCCACAATGAGCAGTTCTTC | CASSSPGLVHNEQFF
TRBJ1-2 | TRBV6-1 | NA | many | TGTGCCAGCAACCTCCTGGCGGGGAACTATGGCTACACCTTC | CASNLLAGNYGYTF
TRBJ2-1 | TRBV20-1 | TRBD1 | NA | TGCAGTGCTAGCCAGGGGACAGGGAGCAATGAGCAGTTCTTC | CSASQGTGSNEQFF
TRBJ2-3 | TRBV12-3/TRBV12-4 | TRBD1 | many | TGTGCCAGCAGTCCCGGACAGGGGAGCCCTCGGTCGCAGTATTTT | CASSPGQGSPRSQYF
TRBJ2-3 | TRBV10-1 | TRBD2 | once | TGCGCCAGCAGTAGCGGGGGGTCCAATACGCAGTATTTT | CASSSGGSNTQYF
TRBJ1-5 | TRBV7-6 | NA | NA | TGTGCCAGCAGCTTAGCCGGGTATAGCAATCAGCCCCAGCATTTT | CASSLAGYSNQPQHF
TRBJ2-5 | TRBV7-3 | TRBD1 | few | TGTGCCAGCAGCTTAATGGGGACAGGGGAGACCCAGTACTTC | CASSLMGTGETQYF
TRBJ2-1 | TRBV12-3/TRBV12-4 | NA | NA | TGTGCCAGCAGTTACCCCACCCCGGTGGAGACCTACAATGAGCAGTTCTTC | CASSYPTPVETYNEQFF
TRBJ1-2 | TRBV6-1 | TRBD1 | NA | TGTGCCAGCGAAAGAGGGAGGGACAGGCGCAACTATGGCTACACCTTC | CASERGRDRRNYGYTF
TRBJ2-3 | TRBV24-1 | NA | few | TGTGCCACCAGTGATAGGATACAGGGCACAGATACGCAGTATTTT | CATSDRIQGTDTQYF